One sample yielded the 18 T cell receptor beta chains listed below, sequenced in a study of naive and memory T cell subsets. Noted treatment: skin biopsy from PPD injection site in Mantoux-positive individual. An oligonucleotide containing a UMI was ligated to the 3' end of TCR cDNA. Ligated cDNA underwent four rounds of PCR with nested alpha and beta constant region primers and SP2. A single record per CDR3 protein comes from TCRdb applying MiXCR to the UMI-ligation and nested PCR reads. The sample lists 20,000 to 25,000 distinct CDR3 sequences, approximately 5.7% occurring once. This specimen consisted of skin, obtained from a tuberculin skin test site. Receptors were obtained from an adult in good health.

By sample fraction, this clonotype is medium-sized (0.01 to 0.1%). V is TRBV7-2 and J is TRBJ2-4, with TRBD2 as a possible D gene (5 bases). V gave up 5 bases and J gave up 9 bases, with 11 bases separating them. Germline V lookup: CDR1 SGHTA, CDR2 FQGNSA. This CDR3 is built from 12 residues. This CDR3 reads CASSLVEGIQYF. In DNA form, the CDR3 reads TGTGCCAGCAGCCTCGTCGAGGGCATTCAGTACTTC.

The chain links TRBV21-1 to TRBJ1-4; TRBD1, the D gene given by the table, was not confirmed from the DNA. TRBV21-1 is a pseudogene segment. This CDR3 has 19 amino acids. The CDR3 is CASSSRTGRSVVTNEKLFF. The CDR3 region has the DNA TGTGCCAGCAGCTCCCGGACCGGCAGGTCGGTCGTCACTAATGAAAAACTGTTTTTT.

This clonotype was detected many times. The CDR3, as DNA: TGCAGTGGGTGGGATTTAAGACAGGTCAATGAGCAGTTCTTC. It yields the protein CSGWDLRQVNEQFF. The rearrangement links TRBV20-1 to TRBJ2-1, with a possible D match to TRBD1 (6 bases). The ends were cut back, 7 bases at V and 6 bases at J, with 19 bases in the middle. This CDR3 comprises 14 residues. Looked up from germline, CDR1 is DFQATT and CDR2 is SNEGSKA (reference sequence).

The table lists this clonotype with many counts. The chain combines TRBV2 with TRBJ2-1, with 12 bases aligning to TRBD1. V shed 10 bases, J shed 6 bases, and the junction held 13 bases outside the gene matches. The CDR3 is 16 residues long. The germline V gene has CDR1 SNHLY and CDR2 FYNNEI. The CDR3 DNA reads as TGTGCCACCATATCACCGGGACAGGGGGCCCTCAATGAGCAGTTCTTC. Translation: CATISPGQGALNEQFF.

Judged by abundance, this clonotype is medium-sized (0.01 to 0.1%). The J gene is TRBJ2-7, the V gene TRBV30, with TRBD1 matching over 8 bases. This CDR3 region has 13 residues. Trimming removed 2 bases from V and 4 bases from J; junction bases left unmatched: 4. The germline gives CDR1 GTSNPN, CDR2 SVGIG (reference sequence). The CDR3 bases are TGTGCCTGGAGTCCGGGACAGGATTACGAGCAGTACTTC. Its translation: CAWSPGQDYEQYF.

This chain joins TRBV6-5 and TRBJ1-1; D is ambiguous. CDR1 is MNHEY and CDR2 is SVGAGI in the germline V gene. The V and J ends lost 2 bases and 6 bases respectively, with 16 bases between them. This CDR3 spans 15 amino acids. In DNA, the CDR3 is TGTGCCAGCAGTTACCTCGGGGAGTTCCCCCCTGAAGCTTTCTTT. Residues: CASSYLGEFPPEAFF.

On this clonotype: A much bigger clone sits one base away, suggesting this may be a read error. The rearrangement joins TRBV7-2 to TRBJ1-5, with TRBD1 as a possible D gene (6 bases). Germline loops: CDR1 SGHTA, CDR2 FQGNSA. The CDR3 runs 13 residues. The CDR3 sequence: CASGGQRKQPQHF. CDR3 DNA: TGTGCCAGCGGAGGACAGCGCAAGCAGCCCCAGCATTTT.

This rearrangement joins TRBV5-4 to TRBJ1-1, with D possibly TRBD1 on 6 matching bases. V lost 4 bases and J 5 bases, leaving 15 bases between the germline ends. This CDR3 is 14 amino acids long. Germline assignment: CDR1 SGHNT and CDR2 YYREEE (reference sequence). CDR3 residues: CASSHGHRETEAFF. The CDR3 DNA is TGTGCCAGCAGCCACGGACACAGGGAGACTGAAGCTTTCTTT.

CDR3 DNA: TGTGCCAGCAGGACCCAGTCCGGGAGCAATTCACCCCTCCACTTT. Protein: CASRTQSGSNSPLHF. The chain carries TRBV5-5 and TRBJ1-6; D gene unclear. The CDR3 totals 15 residues. The germline V and J ends were trimmed by 5 bases and 7 bases, with 16 bases remaining between them. The germline CDR1 and CDR2 sequences are SGHKS and YYEKEE (reference sequence).

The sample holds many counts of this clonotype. Here the CDR3 DNA reads TGTGCCAGCAGCAGGGGACAGGGAAATTCACCCCTCCACTTT. As protein: CASSRGQGNSPLHF. The V and J genes are TRBV21-1 and TRBJ1-6; the D call of TRBD1 is as the table states it, not checked on the DNA. TRBV21-1 is annotated as a pseudogene. There are 14 residues in the CDR3.

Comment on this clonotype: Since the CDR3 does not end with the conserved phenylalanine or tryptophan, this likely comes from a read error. The CDR3, as DNA: TGTGCCAGCAGCCGCCGGCCCTCCTTAGATCGGGGGGACACTGAAGCTTTCTCT. Translation gives CASSRRPSLDRGDTEAFS. J is TRBJ1-1 and V is TRBV7-9; tentative D call: TRBD1 (5 bases). Deletions cut 5 bases from V and 3 bases from J, with 25 bases between. CDR3 size: 18 residues. Germline CDR1 and CDR2: SEHNR and FQNEAQ (reference sequence).

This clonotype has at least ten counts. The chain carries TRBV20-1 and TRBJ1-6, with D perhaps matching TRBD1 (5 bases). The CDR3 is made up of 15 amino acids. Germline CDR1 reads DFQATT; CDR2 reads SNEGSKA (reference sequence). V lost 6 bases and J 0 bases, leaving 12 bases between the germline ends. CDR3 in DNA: TGCAGTGCGCAGGGCACGAGCTCCTATAATTCACCCCTCCACTTT. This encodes CSAQGTSSYNSPLHF.

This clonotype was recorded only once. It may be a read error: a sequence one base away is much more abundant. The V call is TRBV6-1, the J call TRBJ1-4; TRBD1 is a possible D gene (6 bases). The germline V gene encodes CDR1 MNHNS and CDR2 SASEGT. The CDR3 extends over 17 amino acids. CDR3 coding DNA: TGTGCCAGCAGTGAGAGAAACCGTGGGAGGGGGAGTGAAAAACGGTTTTTT. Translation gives CASSERNRGRGSEKRFF.

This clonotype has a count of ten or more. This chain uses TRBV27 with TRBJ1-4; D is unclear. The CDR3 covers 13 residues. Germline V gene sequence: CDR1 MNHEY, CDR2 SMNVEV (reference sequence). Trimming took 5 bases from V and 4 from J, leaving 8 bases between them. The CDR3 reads CASSVRRNEKLFF. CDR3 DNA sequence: TGTGCCAGCAGTGTCCGTCGTAATGAAAAACTGTTTTTT.

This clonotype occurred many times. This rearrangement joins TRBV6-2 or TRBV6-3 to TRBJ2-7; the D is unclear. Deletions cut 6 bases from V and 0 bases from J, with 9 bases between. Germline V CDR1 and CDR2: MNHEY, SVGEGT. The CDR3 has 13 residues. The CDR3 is CASRRRSSYEQYF. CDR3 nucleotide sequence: TGTGCCAGCAGGAGGCGAAGCTCCTACGAGCAGTACTTC.

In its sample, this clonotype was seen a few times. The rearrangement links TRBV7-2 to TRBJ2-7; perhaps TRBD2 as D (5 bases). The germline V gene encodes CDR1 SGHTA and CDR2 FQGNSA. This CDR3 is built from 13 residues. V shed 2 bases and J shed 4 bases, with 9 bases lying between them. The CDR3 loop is CASSLLAVYEQYF. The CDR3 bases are TGTGCCAGCAGCTTACTAGCTGTGTACGAGCAGTACTTC.

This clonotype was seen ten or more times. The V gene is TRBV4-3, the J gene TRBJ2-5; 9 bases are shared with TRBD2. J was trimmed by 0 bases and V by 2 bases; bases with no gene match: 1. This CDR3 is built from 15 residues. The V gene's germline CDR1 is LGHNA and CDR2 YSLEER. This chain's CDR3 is CASSQQREDQETQYF. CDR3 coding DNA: TGCGCCAGCAGCCAACAGCGGGAGGACCAAGAGACCCAGTACTTC.

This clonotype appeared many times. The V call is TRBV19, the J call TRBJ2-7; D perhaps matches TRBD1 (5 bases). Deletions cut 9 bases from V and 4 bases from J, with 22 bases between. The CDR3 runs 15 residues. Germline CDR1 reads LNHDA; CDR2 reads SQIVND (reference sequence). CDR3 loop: CASSRDWGPRYEQYF. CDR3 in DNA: TGTGCCAGCTCCAGGGATTGGGGTCCCCGTTACGAGCAGTACTTC.